This TCR beta chain was retrieved from a study of TIL therapy for anti-PD-1-resistant metastatic lung cancer (dated by TCRdb to the early 2020s). Some background on the complete study: Tumors were harvested prior to any PD-1/PD-L1 blockade, after which nivolumab was administered to patients, and lymphodepletion, expanded TIL infusion and IL-2 were given to patients who progressed. A median age of approximately 55 years (range roughly 38-75) and a median tumor PD-L1 proportion score of more than 5% were recorded among enrolled patients. Most of the cohort had lung adenocarcinoma, several tumors were EGFR-mutant and two were ALK-rearranged, and half of the patients were current or former smokers. A median non-synonymous tumor mutation burden of approximately 1.5 mutations per megabase was determined across the cohort by whole-exome sequencing. T cell receptor beta sequencing of tumor and peripheral blood was used to follow clonotypes across the tumor, the expanded TIL product and serial blood samples.

Overall results and qualifications from the work: The cohort was highly selected, including more treatment-naive, never-smoker and oncogene-addicted patients than is typical, which limits generalizability. Clonotypes from the infused TIL partially replaced the baseline peripheral repertoire and then declined over months, and persistence showed no apparent association with response. The study protocol defined all tumor marker inferences as exploratory.

In the case of this clone: Its antigen is not yet known. The input lacks base qualities; no much larger clone sits a single base away.

Using bias-controlled multiplex PCR with the immunoSEQ v3 hsTCRB kit, the TCR beta CDR3 regions were amplified from genomic DNA. The TCR libraries were sequenced on an Illumina NextSeq 500 to roughly 2 million read pairs for survey level or 5-6 million read pairs for deep level. The authors processed their data as follows. The immunoSEQ Analyzer software assigned V, D and J genes, filtered out non-productive sequences, and reported clonality. Repertoires were compared by productive Simpson clonality and by the Morisita overlap index of productive TRB rearrangements between infused TIL and blood. For each clone in blood, the absolute clonotype count was estimated by multiplying the lymphocyte count by the CD3+ fraction and by the clone's productive frequency. TCRdb re-hosts the immuneACCESS table, in-frame sequences only. Its copies lack some clones; in the studies checked, an unresolved V gene accounts for under half of them, and the cause for the rest is not known. V, J and clone size are those of that table, while D and trimming were read from the DNA. This sample has about 52,000 clones in its table, and 79% of those were observed once. 4% to 6% of the sample goes to the ten largest clones.

This specimen's time point label, interpreted: pre-treatment sample, taken before nivolumab and TIL therapy. Adults with stage 4 NSCLC were enrolled in a dual-center phase I trial from late 2017 to early 2020. The samples were drawn from an open-label, single-arm phase I trial testing tumor-infiltrating lymphocyte therapy combined with nivolumab in advanced non-small cell lung cancer. Blood mononuclear cells were isolated from EDTA tubes by Ficoll gradient and were snap-frozen as pellets, and DNA was extracted with a Qiagen mini-prep kit. CDR1 and CDR2 are drawn from the germline V gene: SGHAT, FQNNGV. For this chain, trimming is 1 base at the V end and 3 bases at the J end, and the number of junction bases without a gene match is 3. The CDR3 numbers 15 residues from cysteine through phenylalanine. The only DNA kept is the CDR3, 45 bases in frame from the first base.

The V and J segments used are TRBV11-2 and TRBJ2-3, and 8 bases in between align with TRBD2. This sequence originates from a woman between 30 and 80 years old with non-small cell lung cancer. Sequenced here: blood, sampled at baseline. In nucleotides, the sequence is TGTGCCAGCAGCTTAGTACCGGGAGGGACAGATACGCAGTATTTT. Its protein product is CASSLVPGGTDTQYF.